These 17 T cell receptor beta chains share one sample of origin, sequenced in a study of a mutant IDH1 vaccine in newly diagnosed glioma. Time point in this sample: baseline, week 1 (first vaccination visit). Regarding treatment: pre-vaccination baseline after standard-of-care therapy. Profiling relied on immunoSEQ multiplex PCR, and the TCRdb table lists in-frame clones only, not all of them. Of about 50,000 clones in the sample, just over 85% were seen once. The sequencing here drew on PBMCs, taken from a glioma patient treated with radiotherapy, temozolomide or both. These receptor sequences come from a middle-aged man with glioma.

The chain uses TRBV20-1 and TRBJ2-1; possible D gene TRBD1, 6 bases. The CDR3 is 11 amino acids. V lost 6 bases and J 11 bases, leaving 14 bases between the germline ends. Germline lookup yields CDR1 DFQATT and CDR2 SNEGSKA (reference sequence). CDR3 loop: CSAGLGAQQFF. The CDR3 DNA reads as TGCAGTGCAGGTCTGGGGGCCCAGCAGTTCTTC.

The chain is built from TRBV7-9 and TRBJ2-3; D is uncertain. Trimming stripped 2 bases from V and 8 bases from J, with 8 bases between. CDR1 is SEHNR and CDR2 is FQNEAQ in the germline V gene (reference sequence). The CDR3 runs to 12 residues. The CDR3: CASSLLGGTQYF. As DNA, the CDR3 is TGTGCCAGCAGCTTATTGGGCGGTACGCAGTATTTT.

The CDR3 sequence is CASSQRDTVADEGVEQFF. DNA of the CDR3: TGCGCCAGCAGCCAACGAGATACAGTAGCGGACGAGGGCGTTGAGCAGTTCTTC. V gene TRBV4-1 combines with J gene TRBJ2-1; possibly TRBD2 for D (6 bases). V dropped 2 bases and J dropped 9 bases, with 26 bases sitting between them. The CDR3 length is 18 residues. CDR1 is MGHRA and CDR2 is YSYEKL in the germline V gene.

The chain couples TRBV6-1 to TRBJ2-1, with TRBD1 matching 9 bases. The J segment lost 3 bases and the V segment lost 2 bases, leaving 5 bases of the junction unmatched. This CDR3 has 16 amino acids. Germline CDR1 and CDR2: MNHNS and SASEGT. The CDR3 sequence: CASSESGTGYYNEQFF. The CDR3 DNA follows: TGTGCCAGCAGTGAATCCGGGACAGGGTACTACAATGAGCAGTTCTTC.

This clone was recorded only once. The CDR3 reads CASSMFVGAGGPNEQYF. The CDR3 DNA reads TGTGCCAGTAGTATGTTTGTGGGAGCGGGAGGGCCTAACGAGCAGTACTTC. V gene TRBV19 combines with J gene TRBJ2-7, with 10 nucleotides matching TRBD2. The V and J ends lost 3 bases and 5 bases, in that order; junction bases with no gene match: 13. This CDR3 spans 17 amino acids. The V gene's germline CDR1 is LNHDA and CDR2 SQIVND (reference sequence).

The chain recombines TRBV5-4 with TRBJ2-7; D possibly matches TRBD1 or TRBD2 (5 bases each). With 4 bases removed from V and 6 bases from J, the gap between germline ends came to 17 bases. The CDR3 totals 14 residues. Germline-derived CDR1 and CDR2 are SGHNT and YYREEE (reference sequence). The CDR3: CASSLGARFLEQYF. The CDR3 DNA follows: TGTGCCAGCAGCCTCGGGGCCAGGTTTCTCGAGCAGTACTTC.

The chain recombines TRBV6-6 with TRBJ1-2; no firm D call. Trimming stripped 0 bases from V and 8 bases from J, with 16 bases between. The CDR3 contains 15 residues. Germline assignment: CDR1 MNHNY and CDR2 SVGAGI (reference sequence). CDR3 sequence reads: CASSYSSVESGGYTF. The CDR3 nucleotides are TGTGCCAGCAGTTACTCCTCGGTAGAGTCTGGAGGCTACACCTTC.

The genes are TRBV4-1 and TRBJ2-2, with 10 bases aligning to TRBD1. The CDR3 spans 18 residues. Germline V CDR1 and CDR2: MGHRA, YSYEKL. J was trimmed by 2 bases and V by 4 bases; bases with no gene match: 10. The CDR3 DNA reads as TGCGCCAGCAGCCCCCAATCCGGGACAGGGGTTAACACCGGGGAGCTGTTTTTT. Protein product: CASSPQSGTGVNTGELFF.

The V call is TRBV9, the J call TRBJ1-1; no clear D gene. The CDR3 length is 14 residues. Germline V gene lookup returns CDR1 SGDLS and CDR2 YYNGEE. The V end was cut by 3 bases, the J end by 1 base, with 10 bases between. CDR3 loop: CASSATSGNTEAFF. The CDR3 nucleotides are TGTGCCAGCAGCGCGACCTCAGGGAACACTGAAGCTTTCTTT.

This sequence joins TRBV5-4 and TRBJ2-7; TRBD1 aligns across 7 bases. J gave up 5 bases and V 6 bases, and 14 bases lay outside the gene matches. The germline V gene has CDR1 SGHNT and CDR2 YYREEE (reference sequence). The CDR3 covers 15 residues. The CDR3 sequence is CASTPGQTGFHEQYF. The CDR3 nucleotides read TGTGCCAGCACCCCGGGACAGACAGGCTTCCACGAGCAGTACTTC. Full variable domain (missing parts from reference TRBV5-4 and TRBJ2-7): ETGVTQSPTHLIKTRGQQVTLRCSSQSGHNTVSWYQQALGQGPQFIFQYYREEENGRGNFPPRFSGLQFPNYSSELNVNALELDDSALYLCASTPGQTGFHEQYFGPGTRLTVT.

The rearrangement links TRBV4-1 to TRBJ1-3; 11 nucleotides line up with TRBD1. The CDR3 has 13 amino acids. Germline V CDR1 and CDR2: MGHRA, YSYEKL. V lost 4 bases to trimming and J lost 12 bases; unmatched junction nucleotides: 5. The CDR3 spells CASSLGQGAIIYF. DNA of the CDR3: TGCGCCAGCAGCCTCGGACAGGGGGCGATCATATATTTT.

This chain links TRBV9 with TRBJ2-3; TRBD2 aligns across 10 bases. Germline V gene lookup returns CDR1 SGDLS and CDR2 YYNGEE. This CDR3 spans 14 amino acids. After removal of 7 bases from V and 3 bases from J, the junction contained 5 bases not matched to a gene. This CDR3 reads CASSSSGRTDTQYF. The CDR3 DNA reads TGTGCCAGCTCCTCTAGCGGGAGAACAGATACGCAGTATTTT.

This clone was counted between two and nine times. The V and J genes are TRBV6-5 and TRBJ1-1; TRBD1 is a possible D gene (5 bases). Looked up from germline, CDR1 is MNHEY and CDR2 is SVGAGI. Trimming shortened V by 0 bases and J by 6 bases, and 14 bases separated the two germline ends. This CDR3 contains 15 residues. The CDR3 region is CASSYSNRAGAEAFF. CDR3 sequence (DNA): TGTGCCAGCAGTTACTCGAATAGAGCGGGGGCTGAAGCTTTCTTT.

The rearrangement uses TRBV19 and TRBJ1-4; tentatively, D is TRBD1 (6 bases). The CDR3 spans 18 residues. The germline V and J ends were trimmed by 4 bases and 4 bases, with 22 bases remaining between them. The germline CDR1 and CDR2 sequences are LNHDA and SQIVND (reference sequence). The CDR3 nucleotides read TGTGCCAGTAGTACCGCGGCAGGGGACGCATTCTTTAATGAAAAACTGTTTTTT. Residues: CASSTAAGDAFFNEKLFF. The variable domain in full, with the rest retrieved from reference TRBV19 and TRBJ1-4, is DGGITQSPKYLFRKEGQNVTLSCEQNLNHDAMYWYRQDPGQGLRLIYYSQIVNDFQKGDIAEGYSVSREKKESFPLTVTSAQKNPTAFYLCASSTAAGDAFFNEKLFFGSGTQLSVL.

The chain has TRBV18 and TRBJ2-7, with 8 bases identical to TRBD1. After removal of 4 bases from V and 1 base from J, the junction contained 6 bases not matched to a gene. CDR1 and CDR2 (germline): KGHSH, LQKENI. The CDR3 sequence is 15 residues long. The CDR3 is CASSLPGTGSYEQYF. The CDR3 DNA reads TGTGCCAGCTCACTTCCCGGGACAGGATCCTACGAGCAGTACTTC.

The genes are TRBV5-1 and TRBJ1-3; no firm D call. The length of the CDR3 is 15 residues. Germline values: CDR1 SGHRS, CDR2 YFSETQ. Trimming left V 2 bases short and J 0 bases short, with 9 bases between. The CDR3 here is CASSFTANSGNTIYF. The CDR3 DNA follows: TGCGCCAGCAGCTTTACAGCTAACTCTGGAAACACCATATATTTT.

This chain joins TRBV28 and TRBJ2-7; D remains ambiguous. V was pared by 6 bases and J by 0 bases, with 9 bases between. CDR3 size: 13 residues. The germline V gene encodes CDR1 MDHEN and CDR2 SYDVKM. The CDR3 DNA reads TGTGCCAGCAGGAAGACACTCTCCTACGAGCAGTACTTC. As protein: CASRKTLSYEQYF.